The 28 T cell receptor beta chains below come from one sample, sequenced in a study of CD8+ T cells in alopecia areata. RNA extraction and reverse transcription yielded cDNA as sequencing template. TCRdb keeps only in-frame clones here, not all; method: immunoSEQ multiplex PCR. In the table there are some 170,000 clones, roughly 60% of which are singletons. This specimen was CD4+ T cells sorted from blood, taken at week 0. These receptors were taken from a human donor with alopecia areata.

This clone was seen more than once but under ten times. V and J are TRBV7-2 and TRBJ2-1; D remains ambiguous. The CDR3 runs 13 residues. V dropped 5 bases and J dropped 7 bases, with 12 bases sitting between them. Germline CDR1 and CDR2: SGHTA and FQGNSA. CDR3 loop: CASSTQRRNEQFF. CDR3 sequence (DNA): TGTGCCAGCAGCACACAGAGAAGGAATGAGCAGTTCTTC.

CDR3 residues: CACRDRGISEKLFF. CDR3 nucleotides: TGTGCCTGCAGAGACAGGGGTATTAGCGAAAAACTGTTTTTT. The chain recombines TRBV30 with TRBJ1-4, with 8 bases fitting TRBD1. The CDR3 sequence is 14 residues long. Germline CDR1 and CDR2: GTSNPN and SVGIG (reference sequence). V shed 6 bases, J shed 8 bases, and the junction held 11 bases outside the gene matches.

The CDR3 loop is CSVRQGGSNQPQHF. CDR3 nucleotide sequence: TGCAGCGTCCGACAGGGGGGAAGCAATCAGCCCCAGCATTTT. The rearrangement uses TRBV29-1 and TRBJ1-5; 9 bases line up with TRBD1. The germline gives CDR1 SQVTM, CDR2 ANQGSEA. With 6 bases clipped from V and 1 base from J, the junction kept 4 bases outside the gene matches. The CDR3 is 14 residues long. The whole variable domain, filled in from reference TRBV29-1 and TRBJ1-5, reads SAVISQKPSRDICQRGTSLTIQCQVDSQVTMMFWYRQQPGQSLTLIATANQGSEATYESGFVIDKFPISRPNLTFSTLTVSNMSPEDSSIYLCSVRQGGSNQPQHFGDGTRLSIL.

This clone has a handful of counts. The V gene is TRBV30, the J gene TRBJ1-2; D call uncertain. The CDR3 runs to 8 residues. CDR1 GTSNPN and CDR2 SVGIG come from the germline V gene (reference sequence). The V end lost 2 bases, the J end lost 11 bases, and 3 bases lay between the germline ends. This chain's CDR3 is CAWSPYTF. The DNA of the CDR3 is TGTGCCTGGAGTCCATACACCTTC.

This clone was seen only once. This chain connects TRBV2 to TRBJ2-2; maybe TRBD2 (5 bases). V was pared by 8 bases and J by 4 bases, with 5 bases between. This CDR3 comprises 11 residues. CDR1 and CDR2 from the germline V gene are SNHLY and FYNNEI. The CDR3 loop is CASGLTGELFF. The CDR3 DNA follows: TGTGCCAGCGGACTCACCGGGGAGCTGTTTTTT.

The chain is built from TRBV30 and TRBJ1-5; no reliable D call. The CDR3 length is 14 residues. Trimming cost V 0 bases and J 0 bases, with 6 bases left between them. Germline CDR1 is GTSNPN and CDR2 is SVGIG (reference sequence). CDR3 sequence (DNA): TGTGCCTGGAGTGTATCGCCTAGCAATCAGCCCCAGCATTTT. It encodes CAWSVSPSNQPQHF.

The chain has TRBV30 and TRBJ2-5; D unresolved. Trimming stripped 2 bases from V and 1 base from J, with 8 bases between. Germline V gene data show CDR1 as GTSNPN and CDR2 as SVGIG (reference sequence). The CDR3 extends over 13 amino acids. The CDR3 here is CAWSKVIQETQYF. The CDR3 DNA reads as TGTGCCTGGAGTAAGGTTATCCAAGAGACCCAGTACTTC.

The chain combines TRBV30 with TRBJ1-5; D perhaps matches TRBD1 (5 bases). This CDR3 is 14 amino acids long. V was cut by 0 bases and J by 6 bases, with 12 bases left in between. Germline V gives CDR1 GTSNPN, CDR2 SVGIG (reference sequence). The DNA of the CDR3 is TGTGCCTGGAGTGTAATCGGGGGGTCTCAGCCCCAGCATTTT. This codes for CAWSVIGGSQPQHF.

The chain links TRBV9 to TRBJ2-5, with 7 bases aligning to TRBD1. The J segment lost 2 bases and the V segment lost 0 bases, leaving 1 base of the junction unmatched. CDR3 length: 14 residues. Germline V gene lookup returns CDR1 SGDLS and CDR2 YYNGEE. The CDR3 DNA reads as TGTGCCAGCAGCGTAGGGACAGGACAAGAGACCCAGTACTTC. Translating it yields CASSVGTGQETQYF.

This sequence joins TRBV29-1 and TRBJ2-7; D is ambiguous. CDR3 length: 11 amino acids. CDR1 is SQVTM and CDR2 is ANQGSEA in the germline V gene. Trimming removed 4 bases from V and 7 bases from J, with 11 bases in between. The DNA of the CDR3 is TGCAGCGTTGGGAGAGAATCGGAGCAGTACTTC. Amino acid sequence: CSVGRESEQYF.

V usage is TRBV30 and J usage is TRBJ2-7; D is undetermined. Germline CDR1 and CDR2: GTSNPN and SVGIG (reference sequence). Deletions cut 0 bases from V and 1 base from J, with 10 bases between. The CDR3 covers 14 residues. This chain's CDR3 is CAWSVGIISYEQYF. CDR3 DNA: TGTGCCTGGAGTGTAGGGATTATATCCTACGAGCAGTACTTC.

Worth noting for this clone: At one boundary the junction diverges from the germline segment, which might be a read error. This chain links TRBV2 with TRBJ2-7; D might be TRBD1 (6 bases). This CDR3 has 11 amino acids. Germline V CDR1 and CDR2: SNHLY, FYNNEI. The CDR3 DNA reads as TGTGCCAGCAGTATACGGGACATTGGGACCTTC. Protein: CASSIRDIGTF.

The chain couples TRBV30 to TRBJ1-2; D gene ambiguous. This CDR3 has 12 residues. The V end lost 1 base, the J end lost 2 bases, and 5 bases lay between the germline ends. Germline V CDR1 and CDR2: GTSNPN, SVGIG (reference sequence). The CDR3 DNA sequence: TGTGCCTGGAGTGATCCCAACTATGGCTACACCTTC. It is translated as CAWSDPNYGYTF.

The chain recombines TRBV4-2 with TRBJ1-6; TRBD1 agrees at 10 bases. V gave up 5 bases and J gave up 9 bases; unmatched junction bases: 4. Germline loops: CDR1 LGHNA, CDR2 YNFKEQ. The CDR3 runs to 14 residues. The CDR3 spells CASSRDRGGSPLHF. The CDR3 DNA is TGTGCCAGCAGCAGGGACAGGGGTGGTTCACCCCTCCACTTT.

The V gene is TRBV6-6, the J gene TRBJ1-1; D ambiguous. The CDR3 covers 13 residues. Germline CDR1 reads MNHNY; CDR2 reads SVGAGI (reference sequence). CDR3 nucleotides: TGTGCGACCCAGACACCGGGGAATGCGTTGGCTTTCTTT. It yields the protein CATQTPGNALAFF.

CDR3 loop: CASSFTGALDSGANVLTF. In DNA form, the CDR3 reads TGTGCCAGCAGCTTTACAGGGGCTCTCGACTCTGGGGCCAACGTCCTGACTTTC. The chain uses TRBV7-2 and TRBJ2-6; 7 bases are a match to TRBD1. Germline CDR1 reads SGHTA; CDR2 reads FQGNSA. V lost 3 bases and J lost 0; bases outside the gene matches: 8. The CDR3 runs to 18 residues.

This CDR3 is CAIRPTDFNYGYTF. The DNA of the CDR3 is TGTGCCATCAGGCCCACAGATTTTAACTATGGCTACACCTTC. V gene TRBV10-3 combines with J gene TRBJ1-2; D gene ambiguous. There are 14 residues in the CDR3. Trimming took 6 bases from V and 1 from J, leaving 12 bases between them. Germline CDR1 is ENHRY and CDR2 is SYGVKD.

This clone was counted once. The chain recombines TRBV5-6 with TRBJ1-2; TRBD1 is a possible D gene (5 bases). The CDR3 is 15 residues long. Trimming cost V 0 bases and J 6 bases, with 15 bases left between them. Germline CDR1 reads SGHDT; CDR2 reads YYEEEE. The CDR3 here is CASSLASTDRNGYTF. As DNA, the CDR3 is TGTGCCAGCAGCTTGGCCTCGACAGATCGGAATGGCTACACCTTC.

This chain uses TRBV30 with TRBJ1-2, with unresolved D. V lost 1 base and J 8 bases, leaving 8 bases between the germline ends. From germline, CDR1 is GTSNPN and CDR2 SVGIG (reference sequence). The CDR3 sequence is 11 residues long. This CDR3 reads CAWSGMWGYTF. The CDR3 nucleotides read TGTGCCTGGAGTGGGATGTGGGGCTACACCTTC.

The gene calls are TRBV30 and TRBJ1-5; no clear D gene. Between the trimmed V and J ends, which lost 1 base and 0 bases, there was a span of 4 bases. The CDR3 is 13 amino acids. The germline V gene has CDR1 GTSNPN and CDR2 SVGIG (reference sequence). The CDR3 sequence is CAWSAGSNQPQHF. DNA of the CDR3: TGTGCCTGGAGTGCGGGTAGCAATCAGCCCCAGCATTTT.

V is TRBV29-1 and J is TRBJ2-1; TRBD1 matches at 7 bases. The trim removed 7 bases at V and 3 bases at J, leaving 9 bases unmatched. The CDR3 has 14 amino acids. CDR1 is SQVTM and CDR2 is ANQGSEA in the germline V gene. Written as DNA, the CDR3 is TGCAGCGCAAGTTCCGGACAGGTCTACAATGAGCAGTTCTTC. Encoded protein: CSASSGQVYNEQFF.

The chain has TRBV30 and TRBJ1-2; D unclear. The germline CDR1 and CDR2 sequences are GTSNPN and SVGIG (reference sequence). The CDR3 loop spans 13 amino acids. The V end lost 5 bases, the J end lost 8 bases, and 18 bases lay between the germline ends. The CDR3 DNA reads TGTGCCTGGGGCAAAGGTACCGCACGAGGCTACACCTTC. It translates to CAWGKGTARGYTF.

The V and J genes are TRBV7-9 and TRBJ2-7, with TRBD1 matching 7 bases. The V gene's germline CDR1 is SEHNR and CDR2 FQNEAQ (reference sequence). The CDR3 has 13 amino acids. Trimming took 5 bases from V and 3 from J; bases not matched to a gene: 4. The CDR3 DNA reads TGTGCCAGCAGCCAACAGGGGCTCTACGAGCAGTACTTC. Encoded protein: CASSQQGLYEQYF.

This clone was seen many times. The chain links TRBV19 to TRBJ1-1; D gene uncertain. Germline V gene sequence: CDR1 LNHDA, CDR2 SQIVND (reference sequence). The length of the CDR3 is 13 residues. V lost 3 bases and J lost 2, with 7 bases in between. CDR3 DNA: TGTGCCAGTAGTATCTGGCAAAACACTGAAGCTTTCTTT. It specifies CASSIWQNTEAFF.

CDR3 in DNA: TGTGCCAGCAGTAGTCCGAGGGCAGACTATGGCTACACCTTC. Translation gives CASSSPRADYGYTF. This rearrangement joins TRBV6-1 to TRBJ1-2, with unresolved D. Germline assignment: CDR1 MNHNS and CDR2 SASEGT. Between the trimmed V and J ends, which lost 5 bases and 3 bases, there was a span of 13 bases. CDR3 size: 14 residues.

This clone appeared a few times. This CDR3 fails to terminate in the conserved phenylalanine or tryptophan, so it likely reflects a read error. No DNA is shown, since the ends of the CDR3 on it are uncertain; the CDR3 is the one TCRdb lists. This chain links TRBV14 with TRBJ1-2; the DNA was not compared with TRBD1, the D call given in the table. Germline CDR1 and CDR2: SGHDN and FVKESK. From its first to its last residue, the CDR3 has 13 amino acids. This CDR3 reads CASGPDLRPRGSI.

The chain is built from TRBV7-9 and TRBJ1-2; D unclear. The CDR3 sequence is 15 residues long. Germline CDR1 and CDR2: SEHNR and FQNEAQ (reference sequence). V was pared by 1 base and J by 2 bases, with 11 bases between. The CDR3 bases are TGTGCCAGCAGCTTAGGGGTTCAACAGAACTATGGCTACACCTTC. It encodes CASSLGVQQNYGYTF.

The rearrangement uses TRBV7-9 and TRBJ2-3, with TRBD2 identical over 7 bases. The CDR3 is 13 amino acids. The V gene end was trimmed by 9 bases and the J gene end by 2 bases; junction bases not matched to a gene: 5. The germline CDR1 and CDR2 sequences are SEHNR and FQNEAQ (reference sequence). The CDR3 DNA reads as TGTGCCAGTAGACTAGCCGACACAGATACGCAGTATTTT. Residues: CASRLADTDTQYF.